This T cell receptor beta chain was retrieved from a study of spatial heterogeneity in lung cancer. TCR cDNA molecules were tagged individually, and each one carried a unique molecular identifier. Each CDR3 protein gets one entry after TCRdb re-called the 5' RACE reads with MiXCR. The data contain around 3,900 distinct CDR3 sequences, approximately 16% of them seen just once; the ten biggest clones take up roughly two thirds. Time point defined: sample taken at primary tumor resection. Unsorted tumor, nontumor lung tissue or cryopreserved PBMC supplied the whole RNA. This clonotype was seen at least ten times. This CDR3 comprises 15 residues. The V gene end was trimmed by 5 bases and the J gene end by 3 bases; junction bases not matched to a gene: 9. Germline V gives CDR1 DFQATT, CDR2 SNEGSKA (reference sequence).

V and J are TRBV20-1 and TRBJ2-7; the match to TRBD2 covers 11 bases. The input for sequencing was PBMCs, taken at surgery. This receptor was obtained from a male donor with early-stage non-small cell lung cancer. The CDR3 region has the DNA TGCAGTGCTGTACGGGGGACTAGCGGCCGCTACGAGCAGTACTTC. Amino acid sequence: CSAVRGTSGRYEQYF.